The entry below gives a single T cell receptor beta chain sequence along with its context. The CDR3 extends over 15 amino acids. Germline loops: CDR1 SQVTM, CDR2 ANQGSEA. V dropped 2 bases and J dropped 1; count of bases not matched to a gene: 3. The sample is drawn from a study of cytomegalovirus exposure and HLA in healthy donors. The PCR used 60 Vbeta and 13 Jbeta primers. Sequenced by immunoSEQ multiplex PCR; TCRdb stores in-frame clones only, minus some. Counted here are under 200,000 clones, 65% to 85% occurring once; the ten biggest clones make up roughly 1.4%. The sample comprised PBMCs. V is TRBV29-1 and J is TRBJ2-2; TRBD1 matches at 8 bases. The receptor was derived from a man aged 60 to 69 in good health and CMV-seronegative. This CDR3 reads CSVERGQVNTGELFF. As DNA, the CDR3 is TGCAGCGTTGAAAGGGGACAGGTGAACACCGGGGAGCTGTTTTTT.